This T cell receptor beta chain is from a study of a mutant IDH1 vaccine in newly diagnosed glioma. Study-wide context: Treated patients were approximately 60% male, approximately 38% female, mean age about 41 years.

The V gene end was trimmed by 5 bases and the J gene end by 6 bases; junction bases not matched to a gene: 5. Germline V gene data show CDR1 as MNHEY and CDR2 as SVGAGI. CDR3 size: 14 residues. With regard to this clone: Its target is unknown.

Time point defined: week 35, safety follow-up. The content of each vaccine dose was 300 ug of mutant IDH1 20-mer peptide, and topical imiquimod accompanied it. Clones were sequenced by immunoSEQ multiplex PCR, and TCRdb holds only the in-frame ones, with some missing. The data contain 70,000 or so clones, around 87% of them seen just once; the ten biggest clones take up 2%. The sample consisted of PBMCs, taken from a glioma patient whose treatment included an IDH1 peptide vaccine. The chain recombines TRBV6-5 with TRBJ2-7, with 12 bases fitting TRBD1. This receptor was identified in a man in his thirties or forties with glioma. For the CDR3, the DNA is TGTGCCAGCAGTCTCCGGGACAGGGGGCTCGAGCAGTACTTC. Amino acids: CASSLRDRGLEQYF.